These T cell receptor beta chains were read from a single sample in a study of CD8+CD57+ T cells in acquired aplastic anemia. TCRdb re-called the reads with MiXCR, one entry per CDR3 protein. This sample has around 400,000 distinct CDR3 sequences, with 55% to 70% found just once. Sequenced input: sorted CD4+, CD8+, or CD8+CD57+ T cells (not recorded which) from PBMCs. These receptors were obtained from a human donor in good health, serving as a control. Both conserved end residues are part of each CDR3. D genes are given only for firm matches. The size of a clone is reported for some rows only, either as once, few or many, or as a class for expanded clones.

TRBJ2-5 once TRBV9 TRBD2 TGTGCCAGCCGGGTAGCGGGGGGGCGGGAGTTTGGGGACTTC CASRVAGGREFGDF
TRBJ2-1 NA TRBV15 TRBD1 TGTGCCACCAGCAGGGCAGGGACAGGAAGGTTCGAGCAGTTCTTC CATSRAGTGRFEQFF
TRBJ1-2 NA TRBV19 NA TGTGCCAGCAGCTTGAATGCGGGTGCCCCTGATAGCTACACCTTC CASSLNAGAPDSYTF
TRBJ2-5 NA TRBV5-1 NA TGTGCCAGCAGCTTGGGGTGGGGGCAAGGGACCCAGTACTTC CASSLGWGQGTQYF
TRBJ2-1 NA TRBV9 NA TGTGCCAGCAGCGTCCGGGGGCAGTCCTACAATGAGCAGTTCTTC CASSVRGQSYNEQFF
TRBJ1-6 NA TRBV5-5 NA TGTGCCAGCAGCAGGACAGCAGATAATTCACCCCTCCACTTT CASSRTADNSPLHF
TRBJ2-3 many TRBV7-9 NA TGTGCCAGCAGCTTAGACGTGCTCACAGATACGCAGTATTTT CASSLDVLTDTQYF
TRBJ1-2 NA TRBV2 TRBD1 TGTGCCAGCGGCCGGGACAGGGGGGAGGGCTACACCTTC CASGRDRGEGYTF
TRBJ1-2 once TRBV5-1 TRBD1 TGCGCCAGCAGCCAGGGGGGGGCGGACTATGGCTACACCTTC CASSQGGADYGYTF
TRBJ2-5 NA TRBV7-2 TRBD1 TGTGCCAGCACCGGACAGGGGGCCGGCCAGGCCCAGTACTTC CASTGQGAGQAQYF
TRBJ1-2 NA TRBV7-8 NA TGTGCCAGCAGCTTAGCCGCGGGCAAGAACCAGTACCCCTTC CASSLAAGKNQYPF
TRBJ1-2 NA TRBV5-1 TRBD1 TGCGCCAGCAGTTACGCGGCAGGGGGCTATGGCTACACCTTC CASSYAAGGYGYTF
TRBJ1-1 many TRBV11-2 NA TGTGCCAGCAGCTTAGATGGTTCGGGTGAAGCTTTCTTT CASSLDGSGEAFF